This T cell receptor beta chain is from a study of T-cell reconstitution after alpha-beta-depleted transplantation in children. Findings and caveats of the study: Most T-cell counts and diversity one year after the transplant came from T cells that were newly produced. Day-60 TCRbeta diversity that was high in some patients was derived from surviving recipient T cells and thymic progenitors. Alpha-beta T cells about two months after transplant reportedly derived from several hundred expanded graft clones.

A note on this clonotype: Its antigen is as yet unknown.

Preparation of the TCRbeta library used unique molecular identifiers. TCRdb called the PCR reads again in MiXCR, with one record for every CDR3 protein. The sample yields a few hundred thousand distinct CDR3 sequences, roughly 7.8% seen once. Germline CDR1 reads SGHRS; CDR2 reads YFSETQ. This CDR3 region has 16 residues. J lost 2 bases, V lost 2 bases, and 4 bases had no gene match. The chain couples TRBV5-1 to TRBJ1-1, with TRBD1 matching over 12 bases. The TCR originated in a female patient between 2 and 15 years old who had a stem cell transplant for Fanconi anemia, so the T cells may come from the graft donor. Material: peripheral blood, obtained 360 days after TCRalphabeta/CD19-depleted stem cell transplant. The CDR3 DNA reads TGCGCCAGCAGCTTCGGGACAGGGGGCGGAAACACTGAAGCTTTCTTT. Residues: CASSFGTGGGNTEAFF.